The 21 T cell receptor beta chains presented below share a single source sample, sequenced in a study of blood T cell repertoires in COVID-19. Clones were read by immunoSEQ multiplex PCR, and TCRdb kept only the in-frame ones, dropping some. The sample includes roughly 400,000 clones, 88% of them seen just once. The sample comprised PBMCs or T cells enriched from blood (not recorded which). All receptors derive from a woman between 18 and 29 years old who had been exposed to COVID-19.

Only one count was recorded for this clone. This rearrangement joins TRBV7-2 to TRBJ2-5; 13 positions agree with TRBD2. This CDR3 region has 15 residues. Germline V lookup: CDR1 SGHTA, CDR2 FQGNSA. V dropped 5 bases and J dropped 5; count of bases not matched to a gene: 5. CDR3 region: CASSQTSGGRETQYF. For the CDR3, the DNA is TGTGCCAGCAGCCAGACTAGCGGGGGGCGGGAGACCCAGTACTTC.

The chain links TRBV4-2 to TRBJ2-3; 13 bases are a match to TRBD2. The V and J ends lost 0 bases and 4 bases, in that order; junction bases with no gene match: 7. Looked up from germline, CDR1 is LGHNA and CDR2 is YNFKEQ. The CDR3 is 18 residues long. CDR3 sequence (DNA): TGTGCCAGCAGCCAAGATCGGCGACTAGCGGGAGGCGCAGATACGCAGTATTTT. Translating it yields CASSQDRRLAGGADTQYF.

This chain links TRBV7-9 with TRBJ1-6; possible D gene TRBD1, 6 bases. The CDR3 spans 16 residues. Germline CDR1 reads SEHNR; CDR2 reads FQNEAQ (reference sequence). V lost 2 bases to trimming and J lost 6 bases, with 14 bases between them. The CDR3 loop reads CASSLRGQGSNSPLHF. CDR3 bases: TGTGCCAGCAGCTTACGGGGACAAGGGAGTAATTCACCCCTCCACTTT.

The chain combines TRBV27 with TRBJ2-3; D gene uncertain. Between the trimmed V and J ends, which lost 6 bases and 0 bases, there was a span of 7 bases. This CDR3 has 13 residues. CDR1 is MNHEY, CDR2 SMNVEV, per germline (reference sequence). CDR3 sequence reads: CASRLLSTDTQYF. In DNA form, the CDR3 reads TGTGCCAGCAGACTACTTAGCACAGATACGCAGTATTTT.

The chain combines TRBV6-5 with TRBJ1-1, with 7 bases identical to TRBD1. The V gene's germline CDR1 is MNHEY and CDR2 SVGAGI. The CDR3 runs to 12 residues. With V trimmed by 5 bases and J by 6 bases, 3 bases remained unmatched. The DNA for the CDR3 is TGTGCCAGCAGTCCGGGGACAGCTGAAGCTTTCTTT. Its translation is CASSPGTAEAFF.

The J gene is TRBJ1-6, the V gene TRBV4-3; TRBD1 is a possible D gene (5 bases). The CDR3 sequence is 14 residues long. Trimming stripped 2 bases from V and 8 bases from J, with 10 bases between. Germline CDR1 and CDR2: LGHNA and YSLEER. The DNA of the CDR3 is TGCGCCAGCAGCCAAACAGGAGGGGATTCACCCCTCCACTTT. Its protein product is CASSQTGGDSPLHF.

This clone was picked up a small number of times. V is TRBV5-3 and J is TRBJ1-6; D is ambiguous. TRBV5-3 qualifies as an ORF whose function is uncertain. The CDR3 spans 16 residues. V lost 4 bases, J lost 0 bases, and 11 bases lay in between. The CDR3 nucleotides read TGTGCCAGAAGCCTAGACGTACGCTCCTATAATTCACCCCTCCACTTT. This sequence encodes CARSLDVRSYNSPLHF.

The rearrangement uses TRBV9 and TRBJ1-5; 9 nucleotides line up with TRBD1. The J segment lost 1 base and the V segment lost 4 bases, leaving 3 bases of the junction unmatched. This CDR3 has 15 amino acids. Germline CDR1 is SGDLS and CDR2 is YYNGEE. The CDR3 region has the DNA TGTGCCAGCAGCACCGGGACAGGGAGCAATCAGCCCCAGCATTTT. Its protein is CASSTGTGSNQPQHF.

The V and J genes are TRBV29-1 and TRBJ2-5; 7 bases align to TRBD2. CDR1 is SQVTM and CDR2 is ANQGSEA in the germline V gene. CDR3 length: 16 amino acids. Unmatched junction bases numbered 9, after V lost 0 bases and J lost 2 bases. The CDR3 DNA reads as TGCAGCGTTGAAGATAGTGGCGGGGGAAAACAAGAGACCCAGTACTTC. Its protein is CSVEDSGGGKQETQYF.

A note on this clone: Other DNA sequences of this sample code for an identical CDR3. CDR3: CASSLGPSTDTQYF. The CDR3 DNA reads as TGTGCCAGCAGCTTAGGGCCCAGCACAGATACGCAGTATTTT. This chain uses TRBV7-2 with TRBJ2-3; D remains unclear. CDR1 and CDR2 from the germline V gene are SGHTA and FQGNSA. The CDR3 contains 14 residues. V shed 1 base and J shed 0 bases, with 5 bases lying between them.

V usage is TRBV3-1 (or the pseudogene TRBV3-2) and J usage is TRBJ1-6; 10 positions agree with TRBD1. CDR1 and CDR2 from the germline V gene are LGHDT and YNNKEL (reference sequence). Losses at the gene ends were 6 bases for V and 7 bases for J; bases not matched to a gene: 0. This CDR3 region has 13 residues. CDR3: CASRDRGNSPLHF. The CDR3 DNA reads TGTGCCAGCAGGGACAGGGGGAATTCACCCCTCCACTTT.

The gene calls are TRBV5-1 and TRBJ1-4; 9 bases agree with TRBD1. The CDR3 sequence is 14 residues long. The V gene's germline CDR1 is SGHRS and CDR2 YFSETQ. Losses at the gene ends were 2 bases for V and 8 bases for J; bases not matched to a gene: 4. The CDR3 region has the DNA TGCGCCAGCAGCTTCCGGGACAGGGACGAAAAACTGTTTTTT. Protein sequence: CASSFRDRDEKLFF.

The gene calls are TRBV7-2 and TRBJ2-7, with D maybe TRBD2 (7 bases). V shed 1 base and J shed 4 bases, with 17 bases lying between them. This CDR3 has 16 amino acids. Germline CDR1 is SGHTA and CDR2 is FQGNSA. The CDR3, as DNA: TGTGCCAGCAGCTTAGGCTCTTCTAGCGGACAGTACGAGCAGTACTTC. It yields the protein CASSLGSSSGQYEQYF.

The chain combines TRBV7-2 with TRBJ2-4, with TRBD2 matching 10 bases. V shed 1 base, J shed 0 bases, and the junction held 3 bases outside the gene matches. Germline V gives CDR1 SGHTA, CDR2 FQGNSA. The CDR3 spans 17 residues. The CDR3 region is CASSLGTSGVAKNIQYF. The CDR3 coding sequence is TGTGCCAGCAGCTTAGGGACTAGCGGAGTAGCCAAAAACATTCAGTACTTC. The complete variable domain, with remaining parts taken from reference TRBV7-2 and TRBJ2-4, reads GAGVSQSPSNKVTEKGKDVELRCDPISGHTALYWYRQSLGQGLEFLIYFQGNSAPDKSGLPSDRFSAERTGGSVSTLTIQRTQQEDSAVYLCASSLGTSGVAKNIQYFGAGTRLSVL.

As concerns this clone: Other DNA sequences in the sample encode the same CDR3. J is TRBJ1-1 and V is TRBV3-1 (or the pseudogene TRBV3-2), with a possible D match to TRBD1 (5 bases). CDR3 length: 15 amino acids. Germline CDR1 is LGHDT and CDR2 is YNNKEL (reference sequence). The germline V and J ends were trimmed by 1 base and 0 bases, with 9 bases remaining between them. DNA for the CDR3: TGTGCCAGCAGCCAAGGAACAGGATTGAACACTGAAGCTTTCTTT. Protein sequence: CASSQGTGLNTEAFF.

The chain employs TRBV12-3 or TRBV12-4 and TRBJ1-6; D unresolved. Trimming left V 6 bases short and J 7 bases short, with 7 bases between. This CDR3 is 12 amino acids long. DNA of the CDR3: TGTGCCAGCAGGTACGGGAATTCACCCCTCCACTTT. It encodes CASRYGNSPLHF.

The chain couples TRBV2 to TRBJ2-1, with 11 bases lining up with TRBD2. CDR3 size: 19 residues. V dropped 2 bases and J dropped 0; count of bases not matched to a gene: 9. Per the germline V gene, CDR1 is SNHLY and CDR2 is FYNNEI. CDR3 bases: TGTGCCAGCAGTGAATCCCCTAGCGGGGGGCCGAGCTCCTACAATGAGCAGTTCTTC. This translates into CASSESPSGGPSSYNEQFF.

The chain has TRBV28 and TRBJ2-1; D is possibly TRBD1 (6 bases). CDR1 and CDR2 (germline): MDHEN, SYDVKM. Trimming shortened V by 1 base and J by 8 bases, and 12 bases separated the two germline ends. This CDR3 comprises 14 residues. The DNA for the CDR3 is TGTGCCAGCAGTTTATTTACAGGGATCGATGAGCAGTTCTTC. It codes for CASSLFTGIDEQFF.

This rearrangement joins TRBV28 to TRBJ1-4; 8 bases agree with TRBD1. Unmatched junction bases numbered 19, after V lost 4 bases and J lost 0 bases. The CDR3 consists of 21 residues. Germline CDR1 is MDHEN and CDR2 is SYDVKM. The CDR3 DNA is TGTGCCAGCAGTTACCGGACAGGGATAATCCCCCCTCTTCCAACTAATGAAAAACTGTTTTTT. Its protein is CASSYRTGIIPPLPTNEKLFF.

This chain links TRBV5-4 with TRBJ1-4; 8 bases are a match to TRBD1. The CDR3 runs to 14 residues. CDR1 and CDR2 from the germline V gene are SGHNT and YYREEE (reference sequence). V was pared by 0 bases and J by 6 bases, with 1 base of the junction left unmatched. CDR3 in amino acids: CASSLDRGYEKLFF. Here the CDR3 DNA reads TGTGCCAGCAGCTTGGACAGGGGGTATGAAAAACTGTTTTTT.

CDR3 bases: TGTGCCAGCAGCATTCAGCGCTATAATTCACCCCTCCACTTT. This gives the protein CASSIQRYNSPLHF. The chain couples TRBV7-2 to TRBJ1-6; D ambiguous. The V end lost 5 bases, the J end lost 3 bases, and 8 bases lay between the germline ends. The CDR3 spans 14 residues. Germline V gives CDR1 SGHTA, CDR2 FQGNSA.